Detailed here is one TCR beta chain. Clinical history as reported by participants underpinned cohort assignment. The data were obtained in a study of blood T cell repertoires in COVID-19. Study-wide context: The United States, Italy and Spain were the sources of the acute and convalescent COVID-19 samples.

TCRdb keeps only in-frame clones here, not all; method: immunoSEQ multiplex PCR. Of about 210,000 clones in the sample, around 86% were seen once. The sequence was obtained from a man aged 30 to 45 in a cohort exposed to, infected with or recovered from COVID-19 (not recorded which). The sequencing sample was made of PBMCs or T cells enriched from blood (not recorded which).

CDR3 bases: TGTGCCAGCAGCCCGGGACTAGCGACAGATACGCAGTATTTT. It specifies CASSPGLATDTQYF. The chain links TRBV7-3 to TRBJ2-3; 10 bases match TRBD2. The germline CDR1 and CDR2 sequences are SGHTA and FQGTGA. V trimming: 5 bases; J trimming: 3 bases; junction bases outside the gene matches: 2. The CDR3 sequence is 14 residues long.